These 13 T cell receptor beta chains were sequenced from one sample in a study of blood T cell repertoires in COVID-19. Using immunoSEQ multiplex PCR, the repertoire was profiled, and TCRdb retains in-frame clones only, with some absent. The table has roughly 230,000 clones, 87% seen once. Sequencing used PBMCs or T cells enriched from blood (not recorded which). These TCRs come from a man aged 25 to 40 in a cohort exposed to, infected with or recovered from COVID-19 (not recorded which).

The chain employs TRBV13 and TRBJ1-1, with TRBD1 identical over 7 bases. The trim removed 5 bases at V and 4 bases at J, leaving 7 bases unmatched. Germline CDR1 PRHDT, CDR2 FYEKMQ (reference sequence). The CDR3 consists of 14 residues. The CDR3 nucleotides are TGTGCCAGCAGCACCCGACAGGGTCGCACTGAAGCTTTCTTT. It specifies CASSTRQGRTEAFF. Full variable domain (outside the CDR3, taken from reference TRBV13 and TRBJ1-1): AAGVIQSPRHLIKEKRETATLKCYPIPRHDTVYWYQQGPGQDPQFLISFYEKMQSDKGSIPDRFSAQQFSDYHSELNMSSLELGDSALYFCASSTRQGRTEAFFGQGTRLTVV.

This chain uses TRBV19 with TRBJ2-3, with a weak D call TRBD1 (5 bases). The CDR3 runs 13 residues. V was shortened by 3 bases and J by 7 bases, with 11 bases between the two germline ends. Per the germline V gene, CDR1 is LNHDA and CDR2 is SQIVND (reference sequence). The CDR3 sequence: CASSIQGPYTQYF. In DNA form, the CDR3 reads TGTGCCAGTAGTATTCAGGGTCCCTATACGCAGTATTTT.

This chain links TRBV5-1 with TRBJ1-1; 7 nucleotides line up with TRBD1. Germline lookup yields CDR1 SGHRS and CDR2 YFSETQ. This CDR3 region has 17 residues. Trimming at V came to 8 bases and at J to 0 bases, leaving 16 bases not matched to a gene. The CDR3 coding sequence is TGCGCCAGTAACCTAAGGGACAGCCAAATTATGAACACTGAAGCTTTCTTT. Protein product: CASNLRDSQIMNTEAFF.

This sequence joins TRBV9 and TRBJ1-4, with 10 nucleotides matching TRBD1. The CDR3 totals 17 residues. Germline V lookup: CDR1 SGDLS, CDR2 YYNGEE. V lost 3 bases and J lost 3; bases outside the gene matches: 8. The CDR3 nucleotides read TGTGCCAGCAGCGCGGGACAGGGGATAAGGGCTAATGAAAAACTGTTTTTT. Protein sequence: CASSAGQGIRANEKLFF.

This chain uses TRBV7-9 with TRBJ1-1; no reliable D call. CDR1 SEHNR and CDR2 FQNEAQ come from the germline V gene (reference sequence). Trimming shortened V by 1 base and J by 0 bases, and 15 bases separated the two germline ends. The CDR3 covers 17 residues. The CDR3 DNA reads TGTGCCAGCAGCTTAGGGGGTGGGCTGCGGGTGAACACTGAAGCTTTCTTT. The encoded protein is CASSLGGGLRVNTEAFF.

The V and J genes are TRBV10-3 and TRBJ2-7; the match to TRBD1 covers 7 bases. J lost 1 base, V lost 3 bases, and 6 bases had no gene match. This CDR3 comprises 15 residues. Germline CDR1 ENHRY, CDR2 SYGVKD. CDR3: CAISDSGGDSYEQYF. CDR3 nucleotide sequence: TGTGCCATCAGTGATTCAGGGGGTGATTCCTACGAGCAGTACTTC.

The J gene is TRBJ1-1, the V gene TRBV7-9, with a weak D call TRBD1 (5 bases). V was pared by 4 bases and J by 1 base, with 13 bases between. Germline CDR1 SEHNR, CDR2 FQNEAQ (reference sequence). This CDR3 spans 15 amino acids. The CDR3: CASSSGGGKNTEAFF. In nucleotides, the CDR3 is TGTGCCAGCAGCTCCGGGGGAGGGAAGAACACTGAAGCTTTCTTT.

The chain recombines TRBV2 with TRBJ2-1, with D unclear. Germline values: CDR1 SNHLY, CDR2 FYNNEI. The CDR3 contains 15 residues. Trimming took 3 bases from V and 7 from J, leaving 16 bases between them. The CDR3 DNA reads as TGTGCCAGCAGTGACCTATTCTCATTGGTTAATGAGCAGTTCTTC. It is translated as CASSDLFSLVNEQFF.

This chain links TRBV5-1 with TRBJ2-7; the match to TRBD2 covers 7 bases. Germline V CDR1 and CDR2: SGHRS, YFSETQ. The CDR3 consists of 14 residues. The ends lost 6 bases at V and 4 bases at J; junction bases unmatched: 10. CDR3 amino acids: CASMREGLAYEQYF. The CDR3 DNA follows: TGCGCCAGCATGAGGGAGGGCCTGGCTTACGAGCAGTACTTC.

This clone was counted a few times. CDR3 bases: TGCAGCGTTGACAGGGGCGGTAATGAAGCTTTCTTT. Protein sequence: CSVDRGGNEAFF. The gene calls are TRBV29-1 and TRBJ1-1; TRBD1 is a possible D gene (6 bases). The CDR3 contains 12 residues. V was pared by 3 bases and J by 7 bases, with 12 bases between. Germline CDR1 is SQVTM and CDR2 is ANQGSEA.

V is TRBV6-2 or TRBV6-3 and J is TRBJ2-3, with TRBD2 as a possible D gene (6 bases). The CDR3 totals 14 residues. Germline V gene sequence: CDR1 MNHEY, CDR2 SVGEGT. The germline V and J ends were trimmed by 5 bases and 2 bases, with 11 bases remaining between them. CDR3 nucleotides: TGTGCCAGCAGTCCGGGGGTCTTCACAGATACGCAGTATTTT. It encodes CASSPGVFTDTQYF.

The rearrangement links TRBV9 to TRBJ2-7; 13 bases match TRBD2. V shed 3 bases and J 5 bases; nucleotides not matched to a gene: 2. CDR1 is SGDLS and CDR2 is YYNGEE in the germline V gene. This CDR3 has 14 residues. The CDR3 region is CASSAGLAGNEQYF. The CDR3 DNA reads as TGTGCCAGCAGCGCGGGACTAGCGGGAAACGAGCAGTACTTC.

The chain links TRBV27 to TRBJ2-1, with D possibly matching TRBD1 (6 bases). Trimming stripped 6 bases from V and 4 bases from J, with 10 bases between. Germline values: CDR1 MNHEY, CDR2 SMNVEV (reference sequence). There are 13 residues in the CDR3. DNA of the CDR3: TGTGCCAGCAGCCCCGGACAGTACAATGAGCAGTTCTTC. Protein sequence: CASSPGQYNEQFF.